This paragraph covers one T cell receptor (beta chain) sequence. A single base separates this from a much larger clone, so it may be a read error. This CDR3 contains 13 residues. Germline CDR1 is MNHEY and CDR2 is SVGEGT. V lost 4 bases and J 0 bases, leaving 6 bases between the germline ends. Unique molecular identifiers tagged every individual TCR cDNA molecule. TCRdb passed the 5' RACE reads through MiXCR, listing each CDR3 protein once. Of 95,000 or so distinct CDR3 sequences listed, approximately 8.5% were seen once; the top ten hold about 7.1%. These data are taken from a study of spatial heterogeneity in lung cancer. Study summary: Beta-chain sequences were consistently detected more often than alpha-chain sequences. Averaged across combinations, each unique TCR and UMI pairing appeared more than ten times in raw reads, which were uncorrected.

Time point described: sample taken at primary tumor resection. Whole RNA from tumor, nontumor lung or frozen PBMC was sequenced unsorted. About 73 TRACERx patients with early, untreated non-small cell lung cancer donated samples. The V gene is TRBV6-2 or TRBV6-3, the J gene TRBJ1-2; D unresolved. The clonotype comes from a male donor with early-stage non-small cell lung cancer. Source: PBMCs, taken at surgery. The CDR3, as DNA: TGTGCCAGCAGTTTCGGTACTAACTATGGCTACACCTTC. It is translated as CASSFGTNYGYTF.